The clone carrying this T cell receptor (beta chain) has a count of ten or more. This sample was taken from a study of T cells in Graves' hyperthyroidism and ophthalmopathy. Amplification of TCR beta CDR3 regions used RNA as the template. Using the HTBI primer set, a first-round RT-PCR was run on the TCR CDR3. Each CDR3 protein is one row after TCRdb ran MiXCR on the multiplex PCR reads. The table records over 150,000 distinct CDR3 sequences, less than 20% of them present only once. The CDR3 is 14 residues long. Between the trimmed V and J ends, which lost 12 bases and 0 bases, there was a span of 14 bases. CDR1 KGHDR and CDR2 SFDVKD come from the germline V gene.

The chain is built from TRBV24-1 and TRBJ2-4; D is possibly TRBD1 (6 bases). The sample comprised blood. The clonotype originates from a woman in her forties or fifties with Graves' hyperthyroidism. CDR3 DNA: TGTGCCCCTCGACAGGAACTAGCCAAAAACATTCAGTACTTC. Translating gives CAPRQELAKNIQYF.